The clone carrying this TCR beta chain was observed a few times. The data were taken from a study of T cells after yellow fever vaccination. A single record per CDR3 protein comes from TCRdb applying MiXCR to the 5' RACE reads. In the table there are 200,000 to 300,000 distinct CDR3 sequences, 10% to 15% of which are singletons. V was cut by 2 bases and J by 5 bases, with 12 bases left in between. CDR3 length: 14 amino acids. V usage is TRBV12-3 or TRBV12-4 and J usage is TRBJ2-5; D is possibly TRBD1 or TRBD2 (6 bases each). The receptor was isolated from a man under 40 who received the YFV17D yellow fever vaccine. This material consisted of CD4+ T cells sorted from PBMCs, taken 45 days after the yellow fever booster vaccination. CDR3 in DNA: TGTGCCAGCAGTTTACGGGGGCTTCTGGAGACCCAGTACTTC. Its protein product is CASSLRGLLETQYF.